This T cell receptor (beta chain) was sequenced for a study of blood T cells in healthy people across ages. In this sample, this clonotype turned up a few times. A J-beta primer mix and a sample-barcoded 5' primer were used in a second PCR of roughly 6 to 12 cycles. Via MiXCR, TCRdb re-called the 5' RACE reads, giving one row per CDR3 protein. The repertoire has some 1.4 million distinct CDR3 sequences, 35% to 45% of them found once; the top ten carry around 8%. A minimum of 6 micrograms of total RNA was extracted per sample. In germline, CDR1 is MGHRA, CDR2 YSYEKL. V gave up 6 bases and J gave up 3 bases, with 19 bases separating them. The CDR3 extends over 16 amino acids.

The sequenced sample was blood. The J gene is TRBJ2-3, the V gene TRBV4-1; D possibly corresponds to TRBD2 (6 bases). The receptor was derived from a woman aged 18-30 years in good health. The DNA for the CDR3 is TGCGCCAGCAGTCCTCACCTAGCGACGACAACAGATACGCAGTATTTT. Amino acids: CASSPHLATTTDTQYF.